Following are 5 T cell receptor beta chains from one sample sequenced in a study of identical twins. Each CDR3 protein gets one entry after TCRdb re-called the 5' RACE reads with MiXCR. The repertoire includes hundreds of thousands of distinct CDR3 sequences, roughly an eighth of them detected once, and 1.5% to 2% sits in the top ten. These data also featured in a second study, about yellow fever vaccine responses in identical twins.

The sequenced material came from PBMCs. These receptors were obtained from a woman aged 18-29 years in good health.

This clonotype came up a few times. This chain uses TRBV11-2 with TRBJ2-3, with 9 bases fitting TRBD1. Trimming took 5 bases from V and 7 from J; bases not matched to a gene: 13. CDR3 length equals 16 residues. Germline V lookup: CDR1 SGHAT, CDR2 FQNNGV. CDR3 residues: CASSPPGQGRVNTQYF. CDR3 in DNA: TGTGCCAGCAGCCCGCCGGGACAGGGAAGAGTGAATACGCAGTATTTT.

The V gene is TRBV15, the J gene TRBJ2-7, with TRBD2 matching over 7 bases. Germline CDR1 reads LNHNV; CDR2 reads YYDKDF (reference sequence). V gave up 0 bases and J gave up 7 bases; unmatched junction bases: 15. The CDR3 runs to 17 residues. The CDR3 DNA reads TGTGCCACCAGCAGAGATTACGGGGCACAAGGGACTACGGAGCAGTACTTC. Amino acids: CATSRDYGAQGTTEQYF. Based on the CDR3 plus reference TRBV15 and TRBJ2-7, the full variable domain is DAMVIQNPRYQVTQFGKPVTLSCSQTLNHNVMYWYQQKSSQAPKLLFHYYDKDFNNEADTPDNFQSRRPNTSFCFLDIRSPGLGDTAMYLCATSRDYGAQGTTEQYFGPGTRLTVT.

The rearrangement joins TRBV9 to TRBJ1-2; no firm D call. Germline V CDR1 and CDR2: SGDLS, YYNGEE. The CDR3 consists of 13 residues. The ends were cut back, 2 bases at V and 11 bases at J, with 16 bases in the middle. The CDR3 protein is CASSVFGLRGYTF. CDR3 nucleotides: TGTGCCAGCAGCGTGTTCGGCCTTCGGGGATACACCTTC.

This rearrangement joins TRBV5-1 to TRBJ2-5; D is unresolved. Germline V gives CDR1 SGHRS, CDR2 YFSETQ. The CDR3 has 15 residues. The germline V and J ends were trimmed by 4 bases and 2 bases, with 15 bases remaining between them. The CDR3 DNA sequence: TGCGCCAGCAGCCCGTCGTGGGGTGATCAAGAGACCCAGTACTTC. Its protein product is CASSPSWGDQETQYF.

V and J are TRBV25-1 and TRBJ2-5, with 7 bases matching TRBD1. V lost 3 bases and J lost 1; bases outside the gene matches: 8. This CDR3 has 16 amino acids. Germline CDR1 MGHDK, CDR2 SYGVNS. The CDR3 loop reads CASSDVGQRIQETQYF. CDR3 sequence (DNA): TGTGCCAGCAGTGACGTGGGACAGAGAATCCAAGAGACCCAGTACTTC.